This is a list of T cell receptor beta chains from one sample in a study of vaccination and CD4 T cells after COVID-19. One entry per CDR3 protein, called by TCRdb with MiXCR from the PCR reads. The sample has more than 20,000 distinct CDR3 sequences, about half seen once. Their recognized antigens are unknown. The specimen was CD4+ T cells from blood, cultured in vitro. The source is a human donor who had recovered from COVID-19. CDR3s include the opening cysteine and the closing phenylalanine or tryptophan. D genes are given only for firm matches. Only part of the rows carry a size: once, few, many, or a class if the clone is expanded.

J | D | V | size | CDR3 | DNA
TRBJ2-3 | . | TRBV11-3 | few | CASSSWAAPSTDTQYF | TGTGCCAGCAGCTCCTGGGCCGCCCCCAGCACAGATACGCAGTATTTT
TRBJ1-2 | . | TRBV29-1 | once | CSVAQGPNYGYTF | TGCAGCGTAGCGCAGGGGCCTAACTATGGCTACACCTTC
TRBJ1-1 | . | TRBV4-3 | . | CASSQREGGTEAFF | TGCGCCAGCAGCCAGAGGGAGGGGGGGACTGAAGCTTTCTTT
TRBJ2-7 | TRBD1 | TRBV27 | . | CASSRDRGTYEQYF | TGTGCCAGCAGCCGGGACAGGGGAACCTACGAGCAGTACTTC
TRBJ2-5 | . | TRBV6-2/TRBV6-3 | . | CASSYSLRGETQYF | TGTGCCAGCAGTTACTCTCTGCGGGGAGAGACCCAGTACTTC
TRBJ2-1 | . | TRBV9 | . | CASSLLSQRLYNEQFF | TGTGCCAGCAGCCTTTTATCGCAGCGGTTATACAATGAGCAGTTCTTC
TRBJ2-3 | . | TRBV20-1 | . | CSARGATEGGTDTQYF | TGCAGTGCTAGGGGGGCGACCGAGGGAGGGACAGATACGCAGTATTTT
TRBJ2-7 | TRBD2 | TRBV15 | few | CATSRDKGLAGYEQYF | TGTGCCACCAGCAGAGACAAGGGACTAGCGGGCTACGAGCAGTACTTC
TRBJ1-6 | . | TRBV2 | few | CASSRQENSPLHF | TGTGCCAGCAGTAGACAGGAGAATTCACCCCTCCACTTT
TRBJ2-5 | . | TRBV2 | . | CASSPQGGGETQYF | TGTGCCAGCAGTCCACAGGGTGGAGGAGAGACCCAGTACTTC
TRBJ1-2 | . | TRBV18 | . | CASSRGGDYGYTF | TGTGCCAGCTCACGCGGGGGCGACTATGGCTACACCTTC
TRBJ1-2 | TRBD1 | TRBV14 | once | CASSQVNRGPGYGYTF | TGTGCCAGCAGCCAAGTGAACAGGGGGCCCGGCTATGGCTACACCTTC
TRBJ2-7 | . | TRBV7-2 | . | CASSFGAYEQYF | TGTGCCAGCAGCTTTGGAGCCTACGAGCAGTACTTC
TRBJ2-1 | TRBD1 | TRBV7-8 | once | CASSQGQGVGVQFF | TGTGCCAGCAGCCAGGGACAGGGGGTGGGTGTGCAGTTCTTC
TRBJ1-6 | . | TRBV20-1 | . | CSARDLQGMDSPLHF | TGCAGTGCTAGAGATCTGCAGGGGATGGATTCACCCCTCCACTTT
TRBJ2-2 | . | TRBV7-9 | few | CASSKGELFF | TGTGCCAGCAGTAAAGGGGAGCTGTTTTTT
TRBJ1-6 | . | TRBV12-3/TRBV12-4 | few | CASRTYDSPLHF | TGTGCCAGCCGGACCTATGATTCACCCCTCCACTTT
TRBJ1-5 | TRBD1 | TRBV7-2 | . | CASSLVTGGNQPQHF | TGTGCCAGCAGCTTAGTAACAGGGGGAAATCAGCCCCAGCATTTT
TRBJ2-1 | TRBD1 | TRBV20-1 | . | CSAGTGLNNEQFF | TGCAGTGCCGGGACAGGGCTTAACAATGAGCAGTTCTTC
TRBJ1-1 | . | TRBV12-3/TRBV12-4 | . | CASRLRGNTEAFF | TGTGCCAGCAGGCTCCGGGGCAACACTGAAGCTTTCTTT
TRBJ1-5 | . | TRBV6-5 | . | CASSYSGNSNQPQHF | TGTGCCAGCAGTTACTCGGGTAATAGCAATCAGCCCCAGCATTTT
TRBJ1-5 | . | TRBV28 | . | CASSSAGGLYSNQPQHF | TGTGCCAGCAGTTCAGCGGGCGGATTATATAGCAATCAGCCCCAGCATTTT
TRBJ2-5 | . | TRBV20-1 | . | CSALLSPTSGTQYF | TGCAGTGCTCTACTCTCCCCGACATCGGGGACCCAGTACTTC
TRBJ1-1 | TRBD1 | TRBV19 | . | CASAWTGGPEAFF | TGTGCCAGCGCGTGGACAGGGGGACCTGAAGCTTTCTTT
TRBJ1-1 | TRBD1 | TRBV20-1 | few | CSAPGGGGGWAFF | TGCAGTGCTCCAGGGGGAGGGGGCGGTTGGGCTTTCTTT
TRBJ1-1 | . | TRBV30 | few | CAWRVWVMNTEAFF | TGTGCCTGGAGGGTTTGGGTCATGAACACTGAAGCTTTCTTT
TRBJ2-2 | . | TRBV6-1 | few | CASRGWTATGELFF | TGTGCCAGCAGAGGGTGGACAGCCACCGGGGAGCTGTTTTTT
TRBJ2-1 | TRBD2 | TRBV4-1 | . | CASNKLAGGYNEQFF | TGCGCCAGCAACAAACTAGCGGGAGGATACAATGAGCAGTTCTTC
TRBJ2-1 | . | TRBV5-1 | . | CASSSSVEQFF | TGCGCCAGCAGCAGCAGCGTTGAGCAGTTCTTC
TRBJ2-5 | TRBD2 | TRBV4-2 | . | CASSQTTSGNQETQYF | TGTGCCAGCAGCCAAACGACTAGCGGGAACCAAGAGACCCAGTACTTC
TRBJ1-1 | . | TRBV7-8 | few | CASSLGGGVGTEAFF | TGTGCCAGCAGCTTAGGGGGGGGAGTTGGCACTGAAGCTTTCTTT
TRBJ2-7 | TRBD1 | TRBV2 | . | CASSEGLDRFVEQYF | TGTGCCAGCAGTGAGGGGCTGGACAGGTTTGTTGAGCAGTACTTC
TRBJ1-2 | . | TRBV7-9 | . | CASSLQQARMAF | TGTGCCAGCAGCTTACAGCAGGCGCGAATGGCCTTC
TRBJ2-2 | . | TRBV19 | . | CASSRRRDTGEPFF | TGTGCCAGTAGTCGGCGAAGGGACACCGGGGAGCCGTTTTTT
TRBJ1-5 | TRBD1 | TRBV19 | . | CASSVTRDRERHF | TGTGCCAGTAGTGTCACCCGGGACAGGGAGAGGCATTTT
TRBJ1-2 | . | TRBV20-1 | few | CSASIPPDGYTF | TGCAGTGCTAGTATTCCTCCTGATGGCTACACCTTC
TRBJ2-7 | . | TRBV30 | . | CAWRRRWSYEQYF | TGTGCCTGGAGGAGGAGGTGGTCCTACGAGCAGTACTTC
TRBJ1-6 | . | TRBV7-2 | . | CASSPRLSWENSPLHF | TGTGCCAGCAGCCCTAGGCTTAGTTGGGAGAATTCACCCCTCCACTTT